This entry describes one T cell receptor beta chain. The record originates from a study of blood T cell repertoires in COVID-19. Study-wide background: Specimens from acute and convalescent COVID-19 originated in the United States, Italy and Spain. Sources were T cells, B-cell-depleted T cells, or PBMCs; the material itself was cDNA or gDNA.

Per the study methods: Reference gene primer amplification gave nucleated cell count estimates. Some clones are missing from TCRdb's copy, which holds only in-frame ones; the method was immunoSEQ multiplex PCR. From that table come the V and J calls and clone size; the DNA was used to work out D and trimming. The data hold over 250,000 clones, with about nine tenths observed a single time. Trimming cost V 6 bases and J 0 bases; bases outside gene matches: 7. Germline-derived CDR1 and CDR2 are MNHEY and SVGAGI. This CDR3 spans 15 amino acids. The specimen sequenced was peripheral blood. The J gene is TRBJ1-2, the V gene TRBV6-5, with TRBD1 matching 7 bases. This TCR was sampled from a middle-aged man who had recovered from COVID-19. As DNA, the CDR3 is TGTGCCAGCAGGACCACAGGGGCCTCTAACTATGGCTACACCTTC. Translation: CASRTTGASNYGYTF.